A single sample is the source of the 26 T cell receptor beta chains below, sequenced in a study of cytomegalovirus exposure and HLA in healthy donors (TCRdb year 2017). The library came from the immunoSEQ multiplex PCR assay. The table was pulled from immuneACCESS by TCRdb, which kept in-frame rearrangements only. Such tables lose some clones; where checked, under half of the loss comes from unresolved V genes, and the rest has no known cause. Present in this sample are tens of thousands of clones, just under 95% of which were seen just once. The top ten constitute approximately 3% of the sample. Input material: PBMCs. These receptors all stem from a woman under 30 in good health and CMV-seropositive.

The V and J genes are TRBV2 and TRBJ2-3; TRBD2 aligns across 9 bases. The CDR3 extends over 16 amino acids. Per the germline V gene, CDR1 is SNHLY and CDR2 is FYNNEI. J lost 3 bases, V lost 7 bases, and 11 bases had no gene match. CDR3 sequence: CASTLAGVRVTDTQYF. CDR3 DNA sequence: TGTGCCAGCACCTTAGCGGGAGTAAGGGTGACAGATACGCAGTATTTT.

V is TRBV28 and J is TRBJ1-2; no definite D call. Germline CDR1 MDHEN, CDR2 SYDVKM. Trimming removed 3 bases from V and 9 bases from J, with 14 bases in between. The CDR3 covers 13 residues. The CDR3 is CASSFSYTMSYTF. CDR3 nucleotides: TGTGCCAGCAGTTTTTCGTACACTATGAGCTACACCTTC.

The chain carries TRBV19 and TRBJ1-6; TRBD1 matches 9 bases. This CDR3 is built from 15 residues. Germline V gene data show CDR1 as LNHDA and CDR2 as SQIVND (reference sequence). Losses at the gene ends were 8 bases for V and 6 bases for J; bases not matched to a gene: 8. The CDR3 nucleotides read TGTGCCAGTCAATCCGGGACAGGGAGTAATTCACCCCTCCACTTT. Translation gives CASQSGTGSNSPLHF.

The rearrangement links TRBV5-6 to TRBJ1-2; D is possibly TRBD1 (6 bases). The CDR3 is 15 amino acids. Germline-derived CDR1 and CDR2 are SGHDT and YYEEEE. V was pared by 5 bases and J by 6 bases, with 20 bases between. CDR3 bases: TGTGCCAGCAGTGATAACAGGGTCCCTCGGAATGGCTACACCTTC. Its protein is CASSDNRVPRNGYTF.

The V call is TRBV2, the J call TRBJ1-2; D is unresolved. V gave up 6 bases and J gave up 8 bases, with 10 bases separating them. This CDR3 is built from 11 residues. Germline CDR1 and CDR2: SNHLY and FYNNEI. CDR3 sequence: CASRRGVGYTF. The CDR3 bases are TGTGCCAGCAGGCGGGGTGTGGGCTACACCTTC. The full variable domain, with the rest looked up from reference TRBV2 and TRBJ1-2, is EPEVTQTPSHQVTQMGQEVILRCVPISNHLYFYWYRQILGQKVEFLVSFYNNEISEKSEIFDDQFSVERPDGSNFTLKIRSTKLEDSAMYFCASRRGVGYTFGSGTRLTVV.

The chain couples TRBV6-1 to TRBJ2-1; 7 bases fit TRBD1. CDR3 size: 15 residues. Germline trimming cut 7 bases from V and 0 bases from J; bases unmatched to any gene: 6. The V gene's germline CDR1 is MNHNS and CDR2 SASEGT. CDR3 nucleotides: TGTGCCAGCATAACCGGGACAGCCTCCTACAATGAGCAGTTCTTC. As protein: CASITGTASYNEQFF.

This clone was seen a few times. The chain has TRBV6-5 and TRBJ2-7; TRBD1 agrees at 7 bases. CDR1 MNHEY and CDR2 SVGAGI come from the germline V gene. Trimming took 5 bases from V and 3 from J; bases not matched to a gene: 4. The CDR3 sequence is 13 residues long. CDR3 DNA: TGTGCCAGCAGTACGGACAGGTACTACGAGCAGTACTTC. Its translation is CASSTDRYYEQYF.

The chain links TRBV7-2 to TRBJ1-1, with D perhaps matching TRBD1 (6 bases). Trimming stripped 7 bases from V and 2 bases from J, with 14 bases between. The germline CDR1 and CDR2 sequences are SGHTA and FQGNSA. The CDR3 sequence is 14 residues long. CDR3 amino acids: CASITDRFNTEAFF. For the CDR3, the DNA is TGTGCCAGCATCACCGACAGGTTCAACACTGAAGCTTTCTTT. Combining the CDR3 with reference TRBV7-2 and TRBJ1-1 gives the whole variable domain GAGVSQSPSNKVTEKGKDVELRCDPISGHTALYWYRQSLGQGLEFLIYFQGNSAPDKSGLPSDRFSAERTGGSVSTLTIQRTQQEDSAVYLCASITDRFNTEAFFGQGTRLTVV.

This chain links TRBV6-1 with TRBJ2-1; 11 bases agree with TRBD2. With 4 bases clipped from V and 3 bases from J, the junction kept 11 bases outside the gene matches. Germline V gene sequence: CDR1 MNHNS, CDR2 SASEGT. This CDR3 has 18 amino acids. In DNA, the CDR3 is TGTGCCAGCAGTGTAGGGGTAGCGGGGGGGCCGCTCTACAATGAGCAGTTCTTC. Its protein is CASSVGVAGGPLYNEQFF.

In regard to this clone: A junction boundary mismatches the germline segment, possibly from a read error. The CDR3 region has the DNA TGTGCTAGCAGCCTTCACCCCATAGCGGGTCTAGAGACCCAGTACTTC. Its translation is CASSLHPIAGLETQYF. The chain couples TRBV7-7 to TRBJ2-5; 7 bases fit TRBD2. Germline-derived CDR1 and CDR2 are SSHAT and FNYEAQ (reference sequence). The CDR3 sequence is 16 residues long.

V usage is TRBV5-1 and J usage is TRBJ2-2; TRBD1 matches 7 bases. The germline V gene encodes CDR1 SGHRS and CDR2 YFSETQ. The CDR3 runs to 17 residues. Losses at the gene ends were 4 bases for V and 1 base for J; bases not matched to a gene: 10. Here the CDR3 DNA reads TGCGCCAGCAGCCCGGGCGACAGGGTGGGGAACACCGGGGAGCTGTTTTTT. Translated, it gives CASSPGDRVGNTGELFF.

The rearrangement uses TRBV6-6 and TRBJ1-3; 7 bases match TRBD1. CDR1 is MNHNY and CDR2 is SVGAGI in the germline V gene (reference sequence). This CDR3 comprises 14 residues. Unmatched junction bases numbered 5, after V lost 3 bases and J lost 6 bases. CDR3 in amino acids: CASSYSGTANTIYF. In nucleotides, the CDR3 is TGTGCCAGCAGTTATTCCGGGACAGCAAACACCATATATTTT.

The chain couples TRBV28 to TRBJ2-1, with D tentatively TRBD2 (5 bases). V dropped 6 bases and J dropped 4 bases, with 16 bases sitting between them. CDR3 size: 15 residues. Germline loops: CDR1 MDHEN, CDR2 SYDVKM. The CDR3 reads CASSPRGSSYNEQFF. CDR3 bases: TGTGCCAGCAGCCCTCGGGGTTCCTCTTACAATGAGCAGTTCTTC.

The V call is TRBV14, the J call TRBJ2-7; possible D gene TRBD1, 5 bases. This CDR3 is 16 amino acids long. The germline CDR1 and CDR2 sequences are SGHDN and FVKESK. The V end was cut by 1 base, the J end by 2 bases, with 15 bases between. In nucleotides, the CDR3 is TGTGCCAGCAGCCAAGGTATTTGGGGCAGCCCCTACGAGCAGTACTTC. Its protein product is CASSQGIWGSPYEQYF.

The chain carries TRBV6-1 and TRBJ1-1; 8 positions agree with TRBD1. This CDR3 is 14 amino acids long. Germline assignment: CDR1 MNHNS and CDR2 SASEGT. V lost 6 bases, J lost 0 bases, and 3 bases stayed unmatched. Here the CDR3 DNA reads TGTGCCAGCAGGGACAGGGCAGTGAACACTGAAGCTTTCTTT. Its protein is CASRDRAVNTEAFF.

CDR3 nucleotide sequence: TGTGCCAGCAGCTCGGAGAGGGGGGAAAAACTGTTTTTT. Encoded protein: CASSSERGEKLFF. This chain links TRBV7-8 with TRBJ1-4, with D possibly being TRBD1 (6 bases). The V end lost 4 bases, the J end lost 8 bases, and 11 bases lay between the germline ends. Germline V gene lookup returns CDR1 SGHVS and CDR2 FQNEAQ. The CDR3 is 13 residues long.

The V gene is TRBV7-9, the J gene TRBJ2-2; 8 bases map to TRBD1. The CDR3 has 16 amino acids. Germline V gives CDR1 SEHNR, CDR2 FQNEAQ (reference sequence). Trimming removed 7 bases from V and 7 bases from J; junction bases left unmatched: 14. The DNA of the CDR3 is TGTGCCAGCAACTCCTGGCTAGGGACAGGCGGCGGGGAGCTGTTTTTT. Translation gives CASNSWLGTGGGELFF.

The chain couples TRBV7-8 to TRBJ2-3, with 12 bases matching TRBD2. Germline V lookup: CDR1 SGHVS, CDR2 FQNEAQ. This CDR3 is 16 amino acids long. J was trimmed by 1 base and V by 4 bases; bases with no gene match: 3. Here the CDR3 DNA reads TGTGCCAGCAGCTCTCTAGCGGGGGGGCGCACAGATACGCAGTATTTT. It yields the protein CASSSLAGGRTDTQYF.

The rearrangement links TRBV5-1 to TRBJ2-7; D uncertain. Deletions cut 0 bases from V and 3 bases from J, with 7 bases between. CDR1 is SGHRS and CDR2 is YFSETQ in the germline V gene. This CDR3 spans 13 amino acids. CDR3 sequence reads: CASSLDAIYEQYF. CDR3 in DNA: TGCGCCAGCAGCTTGGATGCTATCTACGAGCAGTACTTC.

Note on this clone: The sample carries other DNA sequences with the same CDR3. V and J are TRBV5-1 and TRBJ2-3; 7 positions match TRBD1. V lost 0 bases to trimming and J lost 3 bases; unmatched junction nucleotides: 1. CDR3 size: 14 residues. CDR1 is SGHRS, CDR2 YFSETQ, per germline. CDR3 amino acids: CASSLDRGTDTQYF. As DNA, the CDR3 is TGCGCCAGCAGCTTGGACAGGGGAACAGATACGCAGTATTTT. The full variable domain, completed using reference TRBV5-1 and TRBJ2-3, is KAGVTQTPRYLIKTRGQQVTLSCSPISGHRSVSWYQQTPGQGLQFLFEYFSETQRNKGNFPGRFSGRQFSNSRSEMNVSTLELGDSALYLCASSLDRGTDTQYFGPGTRLTVL.

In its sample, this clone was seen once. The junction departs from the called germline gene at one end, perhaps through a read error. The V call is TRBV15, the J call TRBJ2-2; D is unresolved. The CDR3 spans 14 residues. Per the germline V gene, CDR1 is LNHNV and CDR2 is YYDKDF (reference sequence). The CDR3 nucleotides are TGTGCCACCAGCGGAGATTCAGTCACCGGGGAGCTGTTTTTT. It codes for CATSGDSVTGELFF. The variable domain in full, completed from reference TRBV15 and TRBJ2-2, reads DAMVIQNPRYQVTQFGKPVTLSCSQTLNHNVMYWYQQKSSQAPKLLFHYYDKDFNNEADTPDNFQSRRPNTSFCFLDIRSPGLGDTAMYLCATSGDSVTGELFFGEGSRLTVL.

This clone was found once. The CDR3 loop is CASSALRTGANSPLHF. CDR3 nucleotides: TGTGCCAGCAGTGCTCTCCGGACAGGGGCTAATTCACCCCTCCACTTT. The chain links TRBV28 to TRBJ1-6; 9 nucleotides line up with TRBD1. Germline lookup yields CDR1 MDHEN and CDR2 SYDVKM. The CDR3 runs 16 residues. V shed 5 bases, J shed 6 bases, and the junction held 8 bases outside the gene matches.

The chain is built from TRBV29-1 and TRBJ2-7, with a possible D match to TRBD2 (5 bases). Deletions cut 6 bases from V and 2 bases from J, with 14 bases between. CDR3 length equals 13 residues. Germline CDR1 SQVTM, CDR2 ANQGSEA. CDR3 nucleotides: TGCAGCGTCGAGCGGACGGATACCTACGAGCAGTACTTC. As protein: CSVERTDTYEQYF.

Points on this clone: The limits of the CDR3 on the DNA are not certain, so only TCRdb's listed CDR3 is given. The CDR3 sequence: CASPPRWAQGTNEKLFF. The chain has TRBV21-1 and TRBJ1-4; the table assigns TRBD1, which was not confirmed against the DNA. TRBV21-1 is deemed a pseudogene. The CDR3 is 17 residues long, counting both termini.

CDR3 region: CASSHLARQSQYEQYF. For the CDR3, the DNA is TGTGCCAGCAGCCATCTCGCTCGACAGAGTCAGTACGAGCAGTACTTC. The rearrangement uses TRBV4-2 and TRBJ2-7, with a tentative D call TRBD1 (5 bases). Germline V gene data show CDR1 as LGHNA and CDR2 as YNFKEQ. The CDR3 contains 16 residues. Trimming took off 3 bases at V and 4 bases at J, with 19 bases between the two ends.

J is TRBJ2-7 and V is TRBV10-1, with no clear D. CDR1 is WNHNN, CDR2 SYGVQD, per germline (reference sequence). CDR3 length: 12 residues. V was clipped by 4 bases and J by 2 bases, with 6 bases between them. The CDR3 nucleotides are TGCGCCAGCAGTGGACATGCCTACGAGCAGTACTTC. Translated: CASSGHAYEQYF.